Here is one T cell receptor beta chain with its context. No antigen is known for it. The table came from immunoSEQ multiplex PCR; TCRdb's copy has only in-frame clones and leaves some out. The sample has 90,000 to 100,000 clones, over 85% seen once. These data are taken from a study of a mutant IDH1 vaccine in newly diagnosed glioma. As for the study in general: Treatment recipients were approximately 62% male and around 38% female, and their mean age was around 40 years. Patients arrived already treated with radiotherapy, temozolomide, or both, most having had both. Study-level points and caveats: Apparently, pseudoprogression bore no relation to changes among the top peripheral T cell clonotypes. Evidence of vaccine-induced immune responses was documented in 80% to 95% of patients.

Time point indicated: baseline, week 1 (first vaccination visit). Treatment described: pre-vaccination baseline after standard-of-care therapy. This TCR was sampled from a woman aged 45-60 years with glioma. This specimen was PBMCs, taken from a glioma patient treated with radiotherapy, temozolomide or both.

The CDR3 sequence: CASSQGETYEQYF. The CDR3 bases are TGCGCCAGCAGCCAAGGGGAGACCTACGAGCAGTACTTC. This chain connects TRBV4-1 to TRBJ2-7, with a weak D call TRBD2 (5 bases). There are 13 residues in the CDR3. Trimming shortened V by 1 base and J by 2 bases, and 6 bases separated the two germline ends. Germline V gives CDR1 MGHRA, CDR2 YSYEKL.